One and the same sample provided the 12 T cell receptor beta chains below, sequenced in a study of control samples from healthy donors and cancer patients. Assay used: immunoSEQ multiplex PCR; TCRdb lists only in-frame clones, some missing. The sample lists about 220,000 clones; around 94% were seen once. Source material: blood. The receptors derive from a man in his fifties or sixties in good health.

DNA for the CDR3: TGTGCCAGCAGCTTAAGGTTAGGAGATCGGGTCAACAATGAGCAGTTCTTC. It is translated as CASSLRLGDRVNNEQFF. The chain is built from TRBV11-2 and TRBJ2-1; no reliable D call. The ends were cut back, 2 bases at V and 5 bases at J, with 19 bases in the middle. The length of the CDR3 is 17 residues. The V gene's germline CDR1 is SGHAT and CDR2 FQNNGV.

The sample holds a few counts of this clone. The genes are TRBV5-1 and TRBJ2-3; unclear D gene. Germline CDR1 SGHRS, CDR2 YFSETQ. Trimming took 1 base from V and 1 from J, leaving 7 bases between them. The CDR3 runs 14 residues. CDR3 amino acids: CASSLFDRTDTQYF. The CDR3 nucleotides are TGCGCCAGCAGCTTGTTTGACCGCACAGATACGCAGTATTTT.

The CDR3 DNA reads TGTGCCAGCAGTTACGGAGCGGGCGGCTACACTGAAGCTTTCTTT. Protein: CASSYGAGGYTEAFF. The chain combines TRBV6-5 with TRBJ1-1; D is ambiguous. In germline, CDR1 is MNHEY, CDR2 SVGAGI. V was cut by 2 bases and J by 3 bases, with 13 bases left in between. The length of the CDR3 is 15 residues.

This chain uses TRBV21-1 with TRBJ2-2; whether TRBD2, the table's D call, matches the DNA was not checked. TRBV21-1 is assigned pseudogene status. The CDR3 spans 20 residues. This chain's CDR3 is CASSKRPPPGGGANTGELFF. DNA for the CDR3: TGTGCCAGCAGCAAACGGCCCCCCCCGGGCGGGGGGGCCAACACCGGGGAGCTGTTTTTT.

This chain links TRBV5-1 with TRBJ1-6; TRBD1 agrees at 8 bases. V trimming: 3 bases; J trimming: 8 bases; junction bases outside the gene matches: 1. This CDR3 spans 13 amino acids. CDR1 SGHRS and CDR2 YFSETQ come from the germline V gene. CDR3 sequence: CASSWGQDSPLHF. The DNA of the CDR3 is TGCGCCAGCAGCTGGGGACAGGATTCACCCCTCCACTTT.

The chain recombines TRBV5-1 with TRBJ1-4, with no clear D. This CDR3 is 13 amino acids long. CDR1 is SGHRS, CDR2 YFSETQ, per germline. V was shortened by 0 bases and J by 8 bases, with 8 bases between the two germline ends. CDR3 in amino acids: CASSLVGGEKLFF. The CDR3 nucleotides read TGCGCCAGCAGCTTGGTCGGTGGAGAAAAACTGTTTTTT.

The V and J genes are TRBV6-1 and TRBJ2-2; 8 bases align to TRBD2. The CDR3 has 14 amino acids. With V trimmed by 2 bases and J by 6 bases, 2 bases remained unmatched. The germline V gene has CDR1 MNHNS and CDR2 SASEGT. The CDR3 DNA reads TGTGCCAGCAGTGAAATAGCGGGGTCCGGGGAGCTGTTTTTT. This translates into CASSEIAGSGELFF.

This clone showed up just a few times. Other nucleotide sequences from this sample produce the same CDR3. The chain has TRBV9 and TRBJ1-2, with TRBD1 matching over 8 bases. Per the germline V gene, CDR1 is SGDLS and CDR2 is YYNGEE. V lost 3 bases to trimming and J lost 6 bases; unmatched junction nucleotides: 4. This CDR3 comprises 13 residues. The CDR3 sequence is CASSGPGGDGYTF. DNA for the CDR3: TGTGCCAGCAGCGGACCAGGGGGCGATGGCTACACCTTC.

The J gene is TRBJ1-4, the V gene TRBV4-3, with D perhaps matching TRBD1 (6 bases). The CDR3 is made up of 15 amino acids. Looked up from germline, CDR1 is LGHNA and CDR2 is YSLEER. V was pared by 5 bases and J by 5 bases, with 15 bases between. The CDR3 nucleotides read TGCGCCAGCAGCAATCGGGGGCAGGGGAATGAAAAACTGTTTTTT. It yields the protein CASSNRGQGNEKLFF.

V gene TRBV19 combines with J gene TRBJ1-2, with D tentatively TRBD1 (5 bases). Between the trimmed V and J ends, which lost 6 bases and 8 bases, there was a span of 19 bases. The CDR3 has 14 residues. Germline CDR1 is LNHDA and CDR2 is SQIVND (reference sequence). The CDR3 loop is CASSRDPQIRGYTF. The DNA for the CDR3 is TGTGCCAGTAGCCGGGACCCCCAGATACGGGGCTACACCTTC.

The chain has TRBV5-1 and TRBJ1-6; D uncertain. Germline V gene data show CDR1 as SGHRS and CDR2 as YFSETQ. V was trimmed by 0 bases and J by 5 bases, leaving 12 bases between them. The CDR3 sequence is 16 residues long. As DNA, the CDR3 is TGCGCCAGCAGCTTGGACGGGATGGGGAATAATTCACCCCTCCACTTT. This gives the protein CASSLDGMGNNSPLHF.

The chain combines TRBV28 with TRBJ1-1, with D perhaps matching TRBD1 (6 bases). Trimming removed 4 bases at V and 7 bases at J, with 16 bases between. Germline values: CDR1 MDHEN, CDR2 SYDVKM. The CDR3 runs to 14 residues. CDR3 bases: TGTGCCAGCAGTTCATCCCGGACAGCAGGTGAAGCTTTCTTT. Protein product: CASSSSRTAGEAFF.